Listed below are T cell receptor beta chains from one sample, sequenced in a study of beta chain features in type 1 diabetes. Measured with immunoSEQ multiplex PCR; TCRdb has only the in-frame clones, and not every one. The sample lists about 250,000 clones; 13% to 15% were seen once. The sequenced sample consisted of naive CD4+ T cells from blood. Receptor source: a woman aged 40 to 55 in good health. CDR3s include the opening cysteine and the closing phenylalanine or tryptophan. The D gene is left open where the match is weak. Rows may omit the clone size; those that give it use once, few, many or a size class.

TRBD1,-,TRBV7-9,TRBJ1-2,TGTGCCAGCAGCTTCGGAGGTTTACCGGGACAGGGGGCTCGGTATGGCTACACCTTC,CASSFGGLPGQGARYGYTF
TRBD1,few,TRBV19,TRBJ2-7,TGTGCCAGTGGGTTTAACAGGGGGCCCGCCGAGCAGTACTTC,CASGFNRGPAEQYF
-,-,TRBV7-9,TRBJ2-5,TGTGCCAGCAGCGCCCAGTCGACCCAGTACTTC,CASSAQSTQYF
-,-,TRBV11-2,TRBJ2-1,TGTGCCAGCAGCTCCGACCGGGGGGCCGCCGATGAGCAGTTCTTC,CASSSDRGAADEQFF
TRBD2,few,TRBV5-4,TRBJ2-3,TGTGCCAGCAGCTTCAGGCTAGCGGGGGCTAGCACAGATACGCAGTATTTT,CASSFRLAGASTDTQYF
-,few,TRBV7-6,TRBJ1-2,TGTGCCAGCAGCCCAGGGGAGGGCTATGGCTACACCTTC,CASSPGEGYGYTF
-,-,TRBV5-1,TRBJ2-2,TGCGCCAGCAGCTTACAAATTACGGGGGAGCTGTTTTTT,CASSLQITGELFF
TRBD1,few,TRBV2,TRBJ2-1,TGTGCCAGCATGCGACAGGGGCAGTTCTTC,CASMRQGQFF
-,-,TRBV7-9,TRBJ1-6,TGTGCCAGCAGCTTCCGTAAAATCGTTCCCCTCCACTTT,CASSFRKIVPLHF
-,-,TRBV2,TRBJ2-7,TGTGCCAGCAGGGGCAGGATCAGTTCCTACGAGCAGTACTTC,CASRGRISSYEQYF
-,few,TRBV2,TRBJ1-1,TGTGCCAGCAGTAAAGTCGGGGACACTGAAGCTTTCTTT,CASSKVGDTEAFF